These 2 T cell receptor beta chains originate from one sample sequenced in a study of T cells in Graves' hyperthyroidism and ophthalmopathy. Researchers amplified the TCR beta CDR3 regions from RNA transcripts. The HTBI primer set was used in a first-round RT-PCR of the TCR CDR3. TCRdb called the multiplex PCR reads again in MiXCR, with one record for every CDR3 protein. The data contain 550,000 to 700,000 distinct CDR3 sequences, approximately 14% of them singletons. Sequencing was carried out using blood. The receptors stem from a woman between 40 and 50 years old with Graves' ophthalmopathy.

The V gene is TRBV12-3 or TRBV12-4, the J gene TRBJ2-7; maybe TRBD1 (6 bases). This CDR3 comprises 15 residues. Trimming pared 5 bases from V and 2 bases from J, leaving 16 bases between. The CDR3 nucleotides read TGTGCCAGCAGTCCCCCGGGACACAAAGCCTACGAGCAGTACTTC. Translated: CASSPPGHKAYEQYF.

This clonotype was detected many times. The chain links TRBV28 to TRBJ2-5, with 15 bases fitting TRBD2. The CDR3 has 18 residues. Germline V lookup: CDR1 MDHEN, CDR2 SYDVKM. With V trimmed by 5 bases and J by 5 bases, 12 bases remained unmatched. The CDR3 region has the DNA TGTGCCAGCAGTCCCTACGGACTAGCGGGAGGGCCGGGGGAGACCCAGTACTTC. This sequence encodes CASSPYGLAGGPGETQYF.